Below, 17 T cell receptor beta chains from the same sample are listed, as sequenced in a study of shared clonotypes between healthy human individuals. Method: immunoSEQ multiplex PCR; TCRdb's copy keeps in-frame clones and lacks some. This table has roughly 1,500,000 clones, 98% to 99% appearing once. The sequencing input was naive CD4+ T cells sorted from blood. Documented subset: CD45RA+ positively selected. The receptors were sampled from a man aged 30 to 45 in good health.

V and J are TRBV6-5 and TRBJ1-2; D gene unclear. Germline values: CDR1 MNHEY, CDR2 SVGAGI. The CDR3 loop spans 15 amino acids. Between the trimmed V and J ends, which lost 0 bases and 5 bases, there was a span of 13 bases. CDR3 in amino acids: CASSYSGRTRYGYTF. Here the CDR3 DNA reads TGTGCCAGCAGTTACTCCGGTCGCACCCGGTATGGCTACACCTTC.

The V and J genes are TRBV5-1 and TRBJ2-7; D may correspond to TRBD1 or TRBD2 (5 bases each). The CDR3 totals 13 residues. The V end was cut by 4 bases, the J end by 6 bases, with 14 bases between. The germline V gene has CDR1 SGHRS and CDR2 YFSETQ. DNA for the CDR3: TGCGCCAGCAGCGGGCAGGGACGGCGCGAGCAGTACTTC. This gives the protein CASSGQGRREQYF.

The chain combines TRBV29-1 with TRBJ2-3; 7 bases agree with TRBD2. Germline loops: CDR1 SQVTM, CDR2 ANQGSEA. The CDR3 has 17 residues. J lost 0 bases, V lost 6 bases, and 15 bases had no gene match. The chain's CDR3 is CSVGSGTTARSTDTQYF. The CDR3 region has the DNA TGCAGCGTCGGCAGCGGGACCACCGCTCGAAGCACAGATACGCAGTATTTT.

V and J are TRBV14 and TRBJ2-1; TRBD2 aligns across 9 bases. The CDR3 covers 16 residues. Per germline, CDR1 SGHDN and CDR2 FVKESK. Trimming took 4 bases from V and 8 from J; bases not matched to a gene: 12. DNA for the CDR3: TGTGCCAGCAGCCCGCTGGGACTAGCTCATATCCATGAGCAGTTCTTC. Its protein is CASSPLGLAHIHEQFF.

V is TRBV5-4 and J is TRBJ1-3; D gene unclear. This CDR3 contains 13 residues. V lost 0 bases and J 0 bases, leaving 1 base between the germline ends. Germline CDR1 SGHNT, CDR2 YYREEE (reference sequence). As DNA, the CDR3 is TGTGCCAGCAGCTTGGACTCTGGAAACACCATATATTTT. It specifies CASSLDSGNTIYF. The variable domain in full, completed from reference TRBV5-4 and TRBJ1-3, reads ETGVTQSPTHLIKTRGQQVTLRCSSQSGHNTVSWYQQALGQGPQFIFQYYREEENGRGNFPPRFSGLQFPNYSSELNVNALELDDSALYLCASSLDSGNTIYFGEGSWLTVV.

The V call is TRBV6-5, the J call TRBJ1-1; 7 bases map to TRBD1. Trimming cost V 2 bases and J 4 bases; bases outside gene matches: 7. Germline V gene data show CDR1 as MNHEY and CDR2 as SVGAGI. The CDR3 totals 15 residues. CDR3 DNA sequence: TGTGCCAGCAGTTACGGGACAGCGAGACTCACTGAAGCTTTCTTT. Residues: CASSYGTARLTEAFF.

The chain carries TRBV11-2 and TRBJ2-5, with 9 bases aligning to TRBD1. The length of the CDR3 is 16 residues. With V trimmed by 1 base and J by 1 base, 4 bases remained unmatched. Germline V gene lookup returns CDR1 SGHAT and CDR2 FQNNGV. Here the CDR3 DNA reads TGTGCCAGCAGCTTAGTAGGGACAGGGATCCAAGAGACCCAGTACTTC. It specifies CASSLVGTGIQETQYF.

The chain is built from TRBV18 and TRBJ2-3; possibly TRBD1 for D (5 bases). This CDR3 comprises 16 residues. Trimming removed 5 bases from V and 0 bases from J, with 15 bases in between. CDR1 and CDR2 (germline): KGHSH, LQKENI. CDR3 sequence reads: CASSRGRRSSTDTQYF. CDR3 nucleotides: TGTGCCAGCTCAAGGGGTCGCAGGAGCAGCACAGATACGCAGTATTTT.

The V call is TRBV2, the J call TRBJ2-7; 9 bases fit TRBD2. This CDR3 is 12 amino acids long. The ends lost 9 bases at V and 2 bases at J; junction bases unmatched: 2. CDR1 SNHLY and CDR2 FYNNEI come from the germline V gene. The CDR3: CASAGGTYEQYF. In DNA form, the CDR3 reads TGTGCCAGTGCGGGAGGGACCTACGAGCAGTACTTC.

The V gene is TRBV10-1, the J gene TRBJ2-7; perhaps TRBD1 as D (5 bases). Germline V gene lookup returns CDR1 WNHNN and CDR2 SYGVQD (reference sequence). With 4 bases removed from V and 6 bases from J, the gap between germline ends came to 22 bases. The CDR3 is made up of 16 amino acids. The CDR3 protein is CASSAESGRVLREQYF. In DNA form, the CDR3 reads TGCGCCAGCAGTGCCGAGTCCGGCAGGGTTTTGCGCGAGCAGTACTTC.

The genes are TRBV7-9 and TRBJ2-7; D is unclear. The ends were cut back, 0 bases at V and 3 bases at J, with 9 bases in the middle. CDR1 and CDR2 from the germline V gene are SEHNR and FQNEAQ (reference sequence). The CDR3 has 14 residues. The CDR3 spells CASSLAFHSYEQYF. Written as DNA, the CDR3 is TGTGCCAGCAGCTTAGCGTTTCACAGCTACGAGCAGTACTTC.

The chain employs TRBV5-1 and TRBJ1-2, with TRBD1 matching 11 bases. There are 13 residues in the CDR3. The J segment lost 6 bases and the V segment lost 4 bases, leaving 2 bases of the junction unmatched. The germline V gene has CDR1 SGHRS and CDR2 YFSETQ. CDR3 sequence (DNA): TGCGCCAGCAGCATGGGACAGGGGGATGGCTACACCTTC. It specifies CASSMGQGDGYTF.

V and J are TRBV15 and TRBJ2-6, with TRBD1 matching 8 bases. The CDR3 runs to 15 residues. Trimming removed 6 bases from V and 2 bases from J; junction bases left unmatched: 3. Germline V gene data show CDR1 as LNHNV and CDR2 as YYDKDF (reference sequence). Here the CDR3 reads CATSSGGTGANVLTF. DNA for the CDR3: TGTGCCACCAGTTCAGGGGGCACTGGGGCCAACGTCCTGACTTTC. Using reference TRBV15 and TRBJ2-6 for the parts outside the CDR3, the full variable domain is DAMVIQNPRYQVTQFGKPVTLSCSQTLNHNVMYWYQQKSSQAPKLLFHYYDKDFNNEADTPDNFQSRRPNTSFCFLDIRSPGLGDTAMYLCATSSGGTGANVLTFGAGSRLTVL.

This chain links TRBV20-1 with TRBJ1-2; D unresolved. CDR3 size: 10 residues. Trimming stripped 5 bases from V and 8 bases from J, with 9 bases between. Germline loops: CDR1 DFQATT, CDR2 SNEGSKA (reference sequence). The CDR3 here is CSAPPGGYTF. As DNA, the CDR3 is TGCAGTGCTCCCCCCGGCGGCTACACCTTC.

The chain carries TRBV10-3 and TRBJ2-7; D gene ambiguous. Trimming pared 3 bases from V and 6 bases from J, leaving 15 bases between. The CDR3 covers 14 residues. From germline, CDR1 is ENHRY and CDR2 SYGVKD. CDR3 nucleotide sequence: TGTGCCATCAGTGACTCCCCGTCGGTAGTCGAGCAGTACTTC. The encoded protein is CAISDSPSVVEQYF.

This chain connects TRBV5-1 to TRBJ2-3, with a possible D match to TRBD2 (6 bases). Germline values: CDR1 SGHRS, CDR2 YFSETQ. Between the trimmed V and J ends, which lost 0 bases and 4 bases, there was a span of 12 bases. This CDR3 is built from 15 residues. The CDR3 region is CASSLVEGLADTQYF. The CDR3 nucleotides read TGCGCCAGCAGCTTGGTGGAGGGATTAGCAGATACGCAGTATTTT.

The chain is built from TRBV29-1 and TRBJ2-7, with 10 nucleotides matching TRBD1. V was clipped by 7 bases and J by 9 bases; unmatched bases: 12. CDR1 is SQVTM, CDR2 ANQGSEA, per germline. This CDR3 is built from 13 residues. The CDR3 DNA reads TGCAGCGCCTCGATGCTGACAGGGGGCCGGCAGTACTTC. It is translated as CSASMLTGGRQYF.